Each of the 6 T cell receptor beta chains below was sequenced from the same sample in a study of T cells in Graves' hyperthyroidism and ophthalmopathy. Using RNA transcripts as the source, TCR beta CDR3 regions were amplified. RT-PCR in the first round (using the HTBI primer set) targeted the TCR CDR3. Via MiXCR, TCRdb re-called the multiplex PCR reads, giving one row per CDR3 protein. The sample carries 250,000 or so distinct CDR3 sequences, about 15% recorded once. The material sequenced was blood. The receptors were gathered from a woman aged 40 to 55 with Graves' hyperthyroidism that later progressed to Graves' ophthalmopathy.

This clonotype was observed many times. The chain has TRBV6-1 and TRBJ1-5; D is perhaps TRBD1 (6 bases). V dropped 7 bases and J dropped 1 base, with 11 bases sitting between them. Germline CDR1 MNHNS, CDR2 SASEGT. The CDR3 spans 14 residues. The CDR3: CASKRTVSNQPQHF. The CDR3 nucleotides are TGTGCCAGCAAAAGGACAGTAAGCAATCAGCCCCAGCATTTT.

In this sample, this clonotype turned up many times. Here the CDR3 reads CASSEPGVNTGELFF. The CDR3 DNA sequence: TGTGCCAGCAGTGAACCGGGCGTGAACACCGGGGAGCTGTTTTTT. The gene calls are TRBV6-1 and TRBJ2-2, with D hard to call. CDR1 and CDR2 from the germline V gene are MNHNS and SASEGT. V lost 2 bases and J lost 1, with 8 bases in between. The CDR3 consists of 15 residues.

This clonotype was seen many times. V is TRBV11-2 and J is TRBJ2-1; D is undetermined. The CDR3 consists of 13 residues. Germline CDR1 is SGHAT and CDR2 is FQNNGV. V lost 2 bases and J lost 5, with 7 bases in between. The CDR3 protein is CASSLNLNNEQFF. CDR3 bases: TGTGCCAGCAGCTTAAACTTGAACAATGAGCAGTTCTTC.

A few counts support this clonotype. The chain is built from TRBV11-2 and TRBJ2-1; 9 positions agree with TRBD1. V lost 5 bases and J lost 10; bases outside the gene matches: 9. The CDR3 consists of 14 residues. The germline CDR1 and CDR2 sequences are SGHAT and FQNNGV. CDR3 in DNA: TGTGCCAGCAGCCCCCCGGACAGGGGAAAAGAGCAGTTCTTC. It yields the protein CASSPPDRGKEQFF. Full variable domain (outside the CDR3, taken from reference TRBV11-2 and TRBJ2-1): EAGVAQSPRYKIIEKRQSVAFWCNPISGHATLYWYQQILGQGPKLLIQFQNNGVVDDSQLPKDRFSAERLKGVDSTLKIQPAKLEDSAVYLCASSPPDRGKEQFFGPGTRLTVL.

This chain connects TRBV6-9 to TRBJ2-1; D not certain. Germline V gene sequence: CDR1 MNHGY, CDR2 SVAAGI. This CDR3 has 13 residues. The germline V and J ends were trimmed by 7 bases and 6 bases, with 13 bases remaining between them. Written as DNA, the CDR3 is TGTGCCAGCACGTTCCAGCGTACCAATGAGCAGTTCTTC. It is translated as CASTFQRTNEQFF.

CDR3 amino acids: CASIRTSGSDTQYF. DNA of the CDR3: TGTGCCAGCATTCGGACTAGCGGGAGTGATACGCAGTATTTT. The genes are TRBV2 and TRBJ2-3; 13 bases fit TRBD2. The trim removed 7 bases at V and 6 bases at J, leaving 4 bases unmatched. Germline CDR1 and CDR2: SNHLY and FYNNEI. CDR3 length: 14 amino acids.